The 15 T cell receptor beta chains in this list originate from one sample, sequenced in a study of human T cells and chemical hapten exposure. Specified time point: patch test 3, about 24 weeks after DPC sensitization. Treatment reported: therapeutic diphenylcyclopropenone sensitization with weekly scalp DPC. TCRdb redid the calling of the RACE reads with MiXCR, one entry per CDR3 protein. Of approximately 80,000 distinct CDR3 sequences listed, 10% to 15% are singletons. The sample in question was whole blood, obtained in connection with sensitization to the hapten diphenylcyclopropenone (DPC). These receptors were collected from a woman between 50 and 59 years old with alopecia areata. Some clones in this sample may be carry-over from other donors' samples.

This chain joins TRBV10-3 and TRBJ2-7; 8 bases match TRBD2. The germline V gene has CDR1 ENHRY and CDR2 SYGVKD. V was pared by 0 bases and J by 5 bases, with 6 bases of the junction left unmatched. This CDR3 has 15 residues. The CDR3 sequence: CAISESAGGRDEQYF. The CDR3, as DNA: TGTGCCATCAGTGAGTCTGCGGGAGGCCGGGACGAGCAGTACTTC.

A remark on this clonotype: With a much larger clone just one base away, this may be a read error. The rearrangement uses TRBV10-3 and TRBJ2-4; 7 bases fit TRBD2. CDR1 is ENHRY and CDR2 is SYGVKD in the germline V gene. The length of the CDR3 is 13 residues. CDR3 sequence reads: CTISGEGRNIQYF. The CDR3 DNA is TGTACCATCAGCGGGGAGGGCCGGAACATTCAGTACTTC.

This clonotype was counted between two and nine times. The genes are TRBV27 and TRBJ2-7; 9 bases are a match to TRBD1. The CDR3 has 14 amino acids. The J segment lost 2 bases and the V segment lost 5 bases, leaving 4 bases of the junction unmatched. Germline loops: CDR1 MNHEY, CDR2 SMNVEV (reference sequence). Written as DNA, the CDR3 is TGTGCCAGCAGTCTTCGACAGGGGGCCTACGAGCAGTACTTC. It encodes CASSLRQGAYEQYF.

This clonotype was counted between two and nine times. This rearrangement joins TRBV3-1 to TRBJ2-2, with TRBD2 as a possible D gene (5 bases). Between the trimmed V and J ends, which lost 2 bases and 5 bases, there was a span of 6 bases. Germline V CDR1 and CDR2: LGHDT, YNNKEL (reference sequence). This CDR3 contains 13 residues. The CDR3 region is CASSQTGTGELFF. DNA of the CDR3: TGTGCCAGCAGCCAAACGGGAACCGGGGAGCTGTTTTTT.

The chain is built from TRBV18 and TRBJ2-3; D is possibly TRBD1 (6 bases). Trimming took 4 bases from V and 2 from J, leaving 16 bases between them. The CDR3 length is 16 residues. Germline V gene sequence: CDR1 KGHSH, CDR2 LQKENI. The CDR3 sequence is CASSRLFDRTTDTQYF. CDR3 DNA: TGTGCCAGCTCACGGCTGTTTGACAGGACCACAGATACGCAGTATTTT. Using reference TRBV18 and TRBJ2-3 for the parts outside the CDR3, the full variable domain is NAGVMQNPRHLVRRRGQEARLRCSPMKGHSHVYWYRQLPEEGLKFMVYLQKENIIDESGMPKERFSAEFPKEGPSILRIQQVVRGDSAAYFCASSRLFDRTTDTQYFGPGTRLTVL.

This clonotype has a count of ten or more. The chain has TRBV11-2 and TRBJ2-3; D unclear. V lost 3 bases and J lost 0, with 16 bases in between. The V gene's germline CDR1 is SGHAT and CDR2 FQNNGV. The length of the CDR3 is 17 residues. The CDR3 loop is CASSLPSERTSTDTQYF. The CDR3 DNA is TGTGCCAGCAGCTTGCCGTCGGAGCGTACTAGCACAGATACGCAGTATTTT.

This clonotype was found a few times. V is TRBV20-1 and J is TRBJ1-1; 7 positions match TRBD1. This CDR3 region has 14 residues. V gave up 4 bases and J gave up 0 bases; unmatched junction bases: 5. Germline lookup yields CDR1 DFQATT and CDR2 SNEGSKA (reference sequence). CDR3 residues: CSATTGRVNTEAFF. In nucleotides, the CDR3 is TGCAGTGCTACGACAGGGCGGGTGAACACTGAAGCTTTCTTT.

This chain joins TRBV20-1 and TRBJ2-7; D ambiguous. Germline assignment: CDR1 DFQATT and CDR2 SNEGSKA (reference sequence). CDR3 size: 10 residues. The germline V and J ends were trimmed by 3 bases and 5 bases, with 5 bases remaining between them. CDR3 nucleotides: TGCAGTGCTAGGCTGGACGAGCAGTACTTC. Its protein is CSARLDEQYF.

This chain links TRBV20-1 with TRBJ2-1; TRBD2 matches at 11 bases. Trimming cost V 8 bases and J 7 bases; bases outside gene matches: 7. CDR1 is DFQATT and CDR2 is SNEGSKA in the germline V gene (reference sequence). This CDR3 comprises 13 residues. CDR3 residues: CSTRLAGPNEQFF. CDR3 in DNA: TGCAGTACAAGACTAGCGGGGCCGAATGAGCAGTTCTTC.

This clonotype was detected only a few times. V is TRBV29-1 and J is TRBJ2-7; 9 bases are shared with TRBD2. V shed 4 bases and J 4 bases; nucleotides not matched to a gene: 8. Per the germline V gene, CDR1 is SQVTM and CDR2 is ANQGSEA. This CDR3 has 14 amino acids. The CDR3 nucleotides read TGCAGCGTTGGTTATAGCGGGAGTGTTTACGAGCAGTACTTC. Its translation: CSVGYSGSVYEQYF.

The chain combines TRBV5-6 with TRBJ1-1; the match to TRBD1 covers 8 bases. The V segment lost 2 bases and the J segment 0 bases; nucleotides outside the gene matches: 3. This CDR3 is built from 15 residues. Germline values: CDR1 SGHDT, CDR2 YYEEEE. The CDR3 region has the DNA TGTGCCAGCAGCTTCGGGACAGGAGTGAACACTGAAGCTTTCTTT. Its translation: CASSFGTGVNTEAFF.

V and J are TRBV11-1 and TRBJ2-7; D may be TRBD2 (7 bases). Between the trimmed V and J ends, which lost 5 bases and 12 bases, there was a span of 26 bases. This CDR3 is 15 amino acids long. The V gene's germline CDR1 is SGHAT and CDR2 FQDESV (reference sequence). The DNA for the CDR3 is TGTGCCAGCAGCATCACTCAAAGCTTCGGGGGGCCTACGTACTTC. The encoded protein is CASSITQSFGGPTYF.

The chain combines TRBV6-6 with TRBJ1-1; 8 nucleotides match TRBD1. From germline, CDR1 is MNHNY and CDR2 SVGAGI (reference sequence). V lost 1 base to trimming and J lost 4 bases; unmatched junction nucleotides: 5. The CDR3 runs to 15 residues. The CDR3 bases are TGTGCCAGCAGTTACTTTGGACAGGGTACCACTGAAGCTTTCTTT. Amino acids: CASSYFGQGTTEAFF.

This clonotype was detected many times. The genes are TRBV2 and TRBJ2-5; perhaps TRBD2 as D (6 bases). The CDR3 extends over 12 amino acids. V lost 11 bases to trimming and J lost 3 bases, with 13 bases between them. The germline V gene has CDR1 SNHLY and CDR2 FYNNEI. CDR3 residues: CASSRGKETQYF. CDR3 coding DNA: TGTGCCTCAAGCCGGGGGAAAGAGACCCAGTACTTC.

At least ten counts were recorded for this clonotype. This chain joins TRBV7-9 and TRBJ1-4, with D possibly being TRBD1 (6 bases). The CDR3 covers 15 residues. Germline V gene sequence: CDR1 SEHNR, CDR2 FQNEAQ (reference sequence). The ends were cut back, 1 base at V and 7 bases at J, with 13 bases in the middle. The CDR3 DNA follows: TGTGCCAGCAGCTTAGGAAGGACAGAATTTGAAAAACTGTTTTTT. This codes for CASSLGRTEFEKLFF.